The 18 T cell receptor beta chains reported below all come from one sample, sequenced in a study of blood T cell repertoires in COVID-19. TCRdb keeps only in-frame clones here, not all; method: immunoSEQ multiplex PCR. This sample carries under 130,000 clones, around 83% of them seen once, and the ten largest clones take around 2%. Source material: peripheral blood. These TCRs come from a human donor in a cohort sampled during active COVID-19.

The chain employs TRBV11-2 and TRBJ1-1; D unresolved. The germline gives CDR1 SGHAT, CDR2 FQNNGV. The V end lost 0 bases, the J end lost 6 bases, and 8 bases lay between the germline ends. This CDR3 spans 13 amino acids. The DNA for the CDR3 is TGTGCCAGCAGCTTAGAGATCGGGGCTGAAGCTTTCTTT. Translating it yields CASSLEIGAEAFF.

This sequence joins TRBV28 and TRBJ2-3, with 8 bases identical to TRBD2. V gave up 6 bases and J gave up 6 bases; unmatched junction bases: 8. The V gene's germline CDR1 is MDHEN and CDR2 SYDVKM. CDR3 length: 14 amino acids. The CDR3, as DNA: TGTGCCAGCAGCCCCGGGGGGGTAGTGGATACGCAGTATTTT. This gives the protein CASSPGGVVDTQYF.

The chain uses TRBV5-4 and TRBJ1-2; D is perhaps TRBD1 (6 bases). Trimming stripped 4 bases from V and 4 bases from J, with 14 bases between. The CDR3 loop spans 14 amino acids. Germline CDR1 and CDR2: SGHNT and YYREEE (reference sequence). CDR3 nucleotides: TGTGCCAGCAGCCTGGACAGATTTTCCTATGGCTACACCTTC. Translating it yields CASSLDRFSYGYTF.

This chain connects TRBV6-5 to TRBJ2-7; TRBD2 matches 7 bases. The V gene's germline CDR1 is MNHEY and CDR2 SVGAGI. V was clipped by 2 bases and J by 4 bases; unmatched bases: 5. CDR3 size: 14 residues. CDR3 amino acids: CASSYSRGGYEQYF. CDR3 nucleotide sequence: TGTGCCAGCAGTTACAGCCGGGGAGGGTACGAGCAGTACTTC.

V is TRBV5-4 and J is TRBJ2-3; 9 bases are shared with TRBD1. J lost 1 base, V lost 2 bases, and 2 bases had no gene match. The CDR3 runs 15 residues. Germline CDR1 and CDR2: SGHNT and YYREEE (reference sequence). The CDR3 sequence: CASSFRQGGTDTQYF. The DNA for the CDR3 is TGTGCCAGCAGCTTCCGACAGGGGGGCACAGATACGCAGTATTTT.

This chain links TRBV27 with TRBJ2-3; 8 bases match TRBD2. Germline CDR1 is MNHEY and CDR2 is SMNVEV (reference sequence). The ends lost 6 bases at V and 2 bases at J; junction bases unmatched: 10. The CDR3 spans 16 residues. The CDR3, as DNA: TGTGCCAGCAGCCCTGCCGGGACTAGAACCACAGATACGCAGTATTTT. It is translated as CASSPAGTRTTDTQYF.

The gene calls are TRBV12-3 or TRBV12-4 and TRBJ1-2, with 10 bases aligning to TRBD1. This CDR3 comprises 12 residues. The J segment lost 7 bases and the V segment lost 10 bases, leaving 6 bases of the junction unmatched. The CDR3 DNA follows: TGTGCCACAGTAGGACAGGGGGGTGGCTACACCTTC. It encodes CATVGQGGGYTF.

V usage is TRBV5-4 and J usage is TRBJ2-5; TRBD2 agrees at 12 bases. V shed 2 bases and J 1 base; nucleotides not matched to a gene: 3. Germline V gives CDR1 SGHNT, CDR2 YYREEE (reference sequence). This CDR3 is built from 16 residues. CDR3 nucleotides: TGTGCCAGCAGCTTCCGACTAGCGGGGGCCCAAGAGACCCAGTACTTC. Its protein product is CASSFRLAGAQETQYF.

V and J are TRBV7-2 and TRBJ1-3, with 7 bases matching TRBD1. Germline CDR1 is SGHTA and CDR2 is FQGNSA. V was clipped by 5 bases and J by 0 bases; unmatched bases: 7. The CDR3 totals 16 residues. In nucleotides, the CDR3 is TGTGCCAGCAGCCCGGGACAGTGGAGCTCTGGAAACACCATATATTTT. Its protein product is CASSPGQWSSGNTIYF.

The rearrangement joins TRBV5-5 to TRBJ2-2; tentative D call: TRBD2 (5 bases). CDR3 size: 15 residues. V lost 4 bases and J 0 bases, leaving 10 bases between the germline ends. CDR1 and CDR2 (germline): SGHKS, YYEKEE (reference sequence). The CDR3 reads CASSPGITNTGELFF. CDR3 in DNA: TGTGCCAGCAGCCCCGGGATTACGAACACCGGGGAGCTGTTTTTT.

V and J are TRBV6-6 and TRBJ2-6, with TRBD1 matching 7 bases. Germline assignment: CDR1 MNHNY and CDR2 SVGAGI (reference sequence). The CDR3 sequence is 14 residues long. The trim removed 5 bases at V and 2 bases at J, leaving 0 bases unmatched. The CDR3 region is CASSGQAGANVLTF. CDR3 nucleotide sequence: TGTGCCAGCAGTGGACAGGCTGGGGCCAACGTCCTGACTTTC.

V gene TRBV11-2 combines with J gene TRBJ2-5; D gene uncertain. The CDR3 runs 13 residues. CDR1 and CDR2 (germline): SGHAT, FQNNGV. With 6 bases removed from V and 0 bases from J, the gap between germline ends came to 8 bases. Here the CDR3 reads CASSFRDQETQYF. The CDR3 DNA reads TGTGCCAGCAGTTTTAGAGACCAAGAGACCCAGTACTTC.

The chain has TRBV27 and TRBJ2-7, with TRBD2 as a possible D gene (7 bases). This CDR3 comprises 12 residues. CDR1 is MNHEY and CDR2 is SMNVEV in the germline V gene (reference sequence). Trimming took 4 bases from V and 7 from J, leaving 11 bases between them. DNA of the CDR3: TGTGCCAGCAGTTGGGGAGGGGGGGAGCAGTACTTC. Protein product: CASSWGGGEQYF.

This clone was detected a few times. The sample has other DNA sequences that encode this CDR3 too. The DNA for the CDR3 is TGTGCCAGCAGCGTAGGGGGACAGGGGGGCTACGAGCAGTACTTC. This gives the protein CASSVGGQGGYEQYF. The chain recombines TRBV9 with TRBJ2-7; 11 bases are a match to TRBD1. CDR1 is SGDLS, CDR2 YYNGEE, per germline. The CDR3 extends over 15 amino acids. The V and J ends lost 0 bases and 3 bases, in that order; junction bases with no gene match: 2.

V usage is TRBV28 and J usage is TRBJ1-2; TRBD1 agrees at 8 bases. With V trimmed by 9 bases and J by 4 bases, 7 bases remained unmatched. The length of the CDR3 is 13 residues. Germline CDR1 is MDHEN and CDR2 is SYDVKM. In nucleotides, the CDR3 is TGTGCCAGTGGGGACAGGCCGTCCTATGGCTACACCTTC. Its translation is CASGDRPSYGYTF.

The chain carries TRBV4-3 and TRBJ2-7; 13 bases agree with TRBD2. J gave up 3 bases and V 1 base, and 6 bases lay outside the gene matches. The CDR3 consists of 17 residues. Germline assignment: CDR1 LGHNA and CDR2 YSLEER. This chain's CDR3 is CASSQVTSGGFSYEQYF. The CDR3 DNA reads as TGCGCCAGCAGCCAAGTGACTAGCGGGGGGTTTAGCTACGAGCAGTACTTC.

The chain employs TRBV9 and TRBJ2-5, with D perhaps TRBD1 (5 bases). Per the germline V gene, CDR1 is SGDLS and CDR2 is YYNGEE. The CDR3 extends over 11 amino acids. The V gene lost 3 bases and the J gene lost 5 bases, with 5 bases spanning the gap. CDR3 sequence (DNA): TGTGCCAGCAGCGAGGGGGAGACCCAGTACTTC. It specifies CASSEGETQYF.

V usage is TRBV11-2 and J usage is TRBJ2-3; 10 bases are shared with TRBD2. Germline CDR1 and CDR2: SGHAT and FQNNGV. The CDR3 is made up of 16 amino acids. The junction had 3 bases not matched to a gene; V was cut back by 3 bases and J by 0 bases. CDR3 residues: CASSFSGGMSTDTQYF. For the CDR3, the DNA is TGTGCCAGCAGCTTTAGCGGGGGGATGAGCACAGATACGCAGTATTTT.